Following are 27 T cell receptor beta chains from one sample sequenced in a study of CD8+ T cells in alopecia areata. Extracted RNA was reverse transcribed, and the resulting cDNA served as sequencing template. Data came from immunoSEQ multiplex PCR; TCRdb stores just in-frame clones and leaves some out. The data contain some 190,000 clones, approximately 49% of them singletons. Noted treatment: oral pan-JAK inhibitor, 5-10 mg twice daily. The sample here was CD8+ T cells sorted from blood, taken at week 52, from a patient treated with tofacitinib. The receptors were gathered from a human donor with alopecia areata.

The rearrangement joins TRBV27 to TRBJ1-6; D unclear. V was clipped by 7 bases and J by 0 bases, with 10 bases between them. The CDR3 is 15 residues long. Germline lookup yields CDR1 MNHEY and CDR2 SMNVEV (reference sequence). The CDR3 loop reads CASTMIPSYNSPLHF. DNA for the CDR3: TGTGCCAGCACCATGATCCCCTCCTATAATTCACCCCTCCACTTT.

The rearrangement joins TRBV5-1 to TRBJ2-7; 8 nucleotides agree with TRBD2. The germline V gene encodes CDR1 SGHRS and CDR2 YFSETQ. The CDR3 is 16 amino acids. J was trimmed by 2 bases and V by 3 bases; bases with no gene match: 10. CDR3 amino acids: CASSSSSGGITYEQYF. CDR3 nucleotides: TGCGCCAGCAGCTCATCCTCGGGGGGGATAACCTACGAGCAGTACTTC.

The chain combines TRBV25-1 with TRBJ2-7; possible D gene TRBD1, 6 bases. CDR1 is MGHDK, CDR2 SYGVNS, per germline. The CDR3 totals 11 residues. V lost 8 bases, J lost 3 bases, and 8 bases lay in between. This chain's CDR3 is CASGRGYEQYF. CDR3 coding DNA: TGTGCCAGCGGCAGGGGCTACGAGCAGTACTTC.

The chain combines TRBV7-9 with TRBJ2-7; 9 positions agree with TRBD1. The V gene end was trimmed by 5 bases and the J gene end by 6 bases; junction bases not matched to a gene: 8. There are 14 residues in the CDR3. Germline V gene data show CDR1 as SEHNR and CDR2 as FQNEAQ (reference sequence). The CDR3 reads CASSPPGQGSEQYF. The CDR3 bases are TGTGCCAGCAGCCCACCGGGACAGGGAAGCGAGCAGTACTTC. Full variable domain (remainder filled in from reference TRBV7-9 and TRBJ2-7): DTGVSQNPRHKITKRGQNVTFRCDPISEHNRLYWYRQTLGQGPEFLTYFQNEAQLEKSRLLSDRFSAERPKGSFSTLEIQRTEQGDSAMYLCASSPPGQGSEQYFGPGTRLTVT.

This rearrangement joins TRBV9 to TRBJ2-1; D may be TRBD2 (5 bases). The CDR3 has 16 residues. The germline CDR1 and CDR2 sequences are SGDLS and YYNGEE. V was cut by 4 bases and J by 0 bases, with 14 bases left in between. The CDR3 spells CASSLRGWGSYNEQFF. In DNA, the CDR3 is TGTGCCAGCAGCTTGAGAGGGTGGGGCTCCTACAATGAGCAGTTCTTC. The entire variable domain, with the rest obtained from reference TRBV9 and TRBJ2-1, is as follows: DSGVTQTPKHLITATGQRVTLRCSPRSGDLSVYWYQQSLDQGLQFLIQYYNGEERAKGNILERFSAQQFPDLHSELNLSSLELGDSALYFCASSLRGWGSYNEQFFGPGTRLTVL.

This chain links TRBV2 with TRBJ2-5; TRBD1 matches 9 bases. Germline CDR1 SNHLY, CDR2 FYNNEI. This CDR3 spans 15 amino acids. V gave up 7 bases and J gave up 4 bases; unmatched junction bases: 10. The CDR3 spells CASNYLGQGPETQYF. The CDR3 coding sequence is TGTGCCAGCAACTACCTGGGACAGGGCCCAGAGACCCAGTACTTC.

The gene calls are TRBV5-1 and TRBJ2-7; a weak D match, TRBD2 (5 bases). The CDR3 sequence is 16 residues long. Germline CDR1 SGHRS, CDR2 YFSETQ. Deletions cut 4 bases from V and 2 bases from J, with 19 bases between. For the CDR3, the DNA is TGCGCCAGCAGCCCGGCGGGCAGGATGAAACCCTACGAGCAGTACTTC. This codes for CASSPAGRMKPYEQYF.

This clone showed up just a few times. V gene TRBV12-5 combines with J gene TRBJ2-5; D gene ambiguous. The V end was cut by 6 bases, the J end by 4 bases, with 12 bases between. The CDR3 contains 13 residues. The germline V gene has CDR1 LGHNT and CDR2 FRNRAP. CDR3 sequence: CASGPGPRETQYF. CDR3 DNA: TGTGCTAGTGGACCGGGCCCAAGAGAGACCCAGTACTTC.

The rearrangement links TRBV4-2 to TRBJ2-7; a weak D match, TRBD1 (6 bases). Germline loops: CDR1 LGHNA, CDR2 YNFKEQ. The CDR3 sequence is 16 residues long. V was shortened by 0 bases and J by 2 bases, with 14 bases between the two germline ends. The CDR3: CASSQESTGLTYEQYF. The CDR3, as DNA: TGTGCCAGCAGCCAAGAAAGCACAGGGCTGACCTACGAGCAGTACTTC.

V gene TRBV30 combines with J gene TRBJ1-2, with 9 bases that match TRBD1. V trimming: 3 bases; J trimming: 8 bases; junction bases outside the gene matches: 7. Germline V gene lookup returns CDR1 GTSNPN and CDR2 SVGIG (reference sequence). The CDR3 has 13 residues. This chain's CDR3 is CAWSDRGEEGYTF. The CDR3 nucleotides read TGTGCCTGGAGCGACAGGGGGGAAGAGGGCTACACCTTC.

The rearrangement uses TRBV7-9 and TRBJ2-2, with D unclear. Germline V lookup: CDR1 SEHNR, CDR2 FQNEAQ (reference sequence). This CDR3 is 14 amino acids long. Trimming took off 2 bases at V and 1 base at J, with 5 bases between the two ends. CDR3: CASSLSGNTGELFF. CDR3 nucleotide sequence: TGTGCCAGCAGCTTATCTGGGAACACCGGGGAGCTGTTTTTT.

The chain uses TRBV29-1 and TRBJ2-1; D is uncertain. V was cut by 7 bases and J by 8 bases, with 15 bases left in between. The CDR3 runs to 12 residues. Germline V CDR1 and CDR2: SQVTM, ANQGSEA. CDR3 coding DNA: TGCAGCGCCTACCATAGTTCGTATGAGCAGTTCTTC. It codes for CSAYHSSYEQFF.

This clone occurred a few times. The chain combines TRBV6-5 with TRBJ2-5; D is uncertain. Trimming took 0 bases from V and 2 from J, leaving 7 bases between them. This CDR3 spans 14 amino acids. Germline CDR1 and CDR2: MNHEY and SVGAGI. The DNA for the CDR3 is TGTGCCAGCAGTTACTCCGATAGGCAAGAGACCCAGTACTTC. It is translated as CASSYSDRQETQYF.

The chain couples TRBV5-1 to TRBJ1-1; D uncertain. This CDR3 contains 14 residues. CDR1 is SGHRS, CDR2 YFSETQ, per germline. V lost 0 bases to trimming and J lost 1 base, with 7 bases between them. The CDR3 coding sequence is TGCGCCAGCAGCTTGGCCGGGGAGAACACTGAAGCTTTCTTT. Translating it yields CASSLAGENTEAFF.

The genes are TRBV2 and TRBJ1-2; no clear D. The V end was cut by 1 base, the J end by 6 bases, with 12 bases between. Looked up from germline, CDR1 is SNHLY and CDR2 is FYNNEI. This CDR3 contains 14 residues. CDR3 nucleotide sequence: TGTGCCAGCAGTGAAGAACGATCAGAACATGGCTACACCTTC. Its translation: CASSEERSEHGYTF.

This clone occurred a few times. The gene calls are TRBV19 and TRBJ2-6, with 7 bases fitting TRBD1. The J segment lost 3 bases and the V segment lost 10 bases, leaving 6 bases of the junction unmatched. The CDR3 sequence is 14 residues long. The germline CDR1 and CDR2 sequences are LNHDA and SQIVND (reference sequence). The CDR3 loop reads CAIRDRDGANVLTF. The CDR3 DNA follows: TGTGCCATCAGAGACAGGGATGGGGCCAACGTCCTGACTTTC. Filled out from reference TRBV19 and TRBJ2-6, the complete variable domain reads DGGITQSPKYLFRKEGQNVTLSCEQNLNHDAMYWYRQDPGQGLRLIYYSQIVNDFQKGDIAEGYSVSREKKESFPLTVTSAQKNPTAFYLCAIRDRDGANVLTFGAGSRLTVL.

In DNA, the CDR3 is TGTGCCAGCATGGACCGAACAGGGGCAGATACGCAGTATTTT. Protein: CASMDRTGADTQYF. The chain joins TRBV2 to TRBJ2-3; 7 bases align to TRBD1. V shed 7 bases and J 4 bases; nucleotides not matched to a gene: 8. Germline V gene lookup returns CDR1 SNHLY and CDR2 FYNNEI. This CDR3 has 14 residues.

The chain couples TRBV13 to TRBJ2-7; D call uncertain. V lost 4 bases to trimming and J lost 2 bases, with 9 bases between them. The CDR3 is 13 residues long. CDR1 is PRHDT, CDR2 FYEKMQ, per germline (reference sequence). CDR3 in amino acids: CASSSGLTYEQYF. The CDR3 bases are TGTGCCAGCAGCTCGGGCCTAACCTACGAGCAGTACTTC.

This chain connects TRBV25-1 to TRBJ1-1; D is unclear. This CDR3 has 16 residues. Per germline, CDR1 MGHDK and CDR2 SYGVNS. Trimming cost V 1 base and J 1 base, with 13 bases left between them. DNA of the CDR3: TGTGCCAGCAGTGAATGGTTCTCCCGGAGGAACACTGAAGCTTTCTTT. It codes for CASSEWFSRRNTEAFF.

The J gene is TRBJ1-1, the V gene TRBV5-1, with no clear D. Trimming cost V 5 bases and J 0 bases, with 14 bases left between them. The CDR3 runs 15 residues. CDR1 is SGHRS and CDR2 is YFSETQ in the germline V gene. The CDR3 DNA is TGCGCCAGCAGGCCCGTGACACACATGAACACTGAAGCTTTCTTT. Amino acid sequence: CASRPVTHMNTEAFF.

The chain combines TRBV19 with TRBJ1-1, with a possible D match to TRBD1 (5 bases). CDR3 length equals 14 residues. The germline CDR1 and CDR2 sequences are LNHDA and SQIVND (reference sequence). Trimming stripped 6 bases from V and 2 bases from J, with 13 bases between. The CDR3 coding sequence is TGTGCCAGTAGCCTACGGGGGTCCAACACTGAAGCTTTCTTT. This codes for CASSLRGSNTEAFF. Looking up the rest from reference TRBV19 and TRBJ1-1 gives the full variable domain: DGGITQSPKYLFRKEGQNVTLSCEQNLNHDAMYWYRQDPGQGLRLIYYSQIVNDFQKGDIAEGYSVSREKKESFPLTVTSAQKNPTAFYLCASSLRGSNTEAFFGQGTRLTVV.

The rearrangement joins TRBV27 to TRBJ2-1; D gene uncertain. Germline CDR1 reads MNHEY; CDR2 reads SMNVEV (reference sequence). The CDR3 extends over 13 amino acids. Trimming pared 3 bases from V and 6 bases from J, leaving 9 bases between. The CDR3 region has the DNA TGTGCCAGCAGTTTCGTGGCGAGCAATGAGCAGTTCTTC. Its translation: CASSFVASNEQFF.

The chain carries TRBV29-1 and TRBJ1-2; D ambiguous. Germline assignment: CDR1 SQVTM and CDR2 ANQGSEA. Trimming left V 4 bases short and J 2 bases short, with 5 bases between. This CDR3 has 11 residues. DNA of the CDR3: TGCAGCGTTGCCGACAACTATGGCTACACCTTC. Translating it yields CSVADNYGYTF.

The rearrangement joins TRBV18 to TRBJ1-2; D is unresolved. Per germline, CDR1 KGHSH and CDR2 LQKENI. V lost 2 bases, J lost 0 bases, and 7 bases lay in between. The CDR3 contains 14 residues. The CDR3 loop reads CASSPGRPNYGYTF. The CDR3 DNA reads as TGTGCCAGCTCACCAGGACGCCCTAACTATGGCTACACCTTC.

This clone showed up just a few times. The CDR3 DNA reads TGTGCCAGCAGCTTGGCCAGGGCAAGGGGGACCCAGTACTTC. Its translation: CASSLARARGTQYF. The V call is TRBV5-6, the J call TRBJ2-5; tentatively, D is TRBD1 (5 bases). CDR3 length: 14 residues. The ends were cut back, 0 bases at V and 7 bases at J, with 13 bases in the middle. In germline, CDR1 is SGHDT, CDR2 YYEEEE.

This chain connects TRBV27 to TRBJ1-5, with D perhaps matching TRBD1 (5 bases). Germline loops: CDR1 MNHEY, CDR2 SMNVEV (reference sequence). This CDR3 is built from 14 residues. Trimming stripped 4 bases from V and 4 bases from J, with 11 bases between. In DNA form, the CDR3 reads TGTGCCAGCAGTTACGACGGGGGGAATCAGCCCCAGCATTTT. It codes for CASSYDGGNQPQHF.

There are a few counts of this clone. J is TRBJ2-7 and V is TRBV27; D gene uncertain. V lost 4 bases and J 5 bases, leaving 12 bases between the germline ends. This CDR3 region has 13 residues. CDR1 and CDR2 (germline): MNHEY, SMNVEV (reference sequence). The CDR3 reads CASSWASSHEQYF. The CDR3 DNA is TGTGCCAGCAGTTGGGCAAGTTCCCACGAGCAGTACTTC.